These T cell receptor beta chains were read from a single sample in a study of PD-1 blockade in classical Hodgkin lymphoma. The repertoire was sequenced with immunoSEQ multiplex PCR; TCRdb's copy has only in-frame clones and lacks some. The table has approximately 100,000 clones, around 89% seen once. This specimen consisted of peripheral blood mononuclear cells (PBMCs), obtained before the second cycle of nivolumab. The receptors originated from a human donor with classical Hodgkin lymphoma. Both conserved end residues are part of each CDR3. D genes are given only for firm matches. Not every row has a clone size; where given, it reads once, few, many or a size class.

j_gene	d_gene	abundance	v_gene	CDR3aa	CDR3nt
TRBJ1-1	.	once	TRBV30	CAWSSDIHTEAFF	TGTGCCTGGAGCTCTGATATACACACTGAAGCTTTCTTT
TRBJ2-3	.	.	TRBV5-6	CASSLGSGLDTQYF	TGTGCCAGCAGCTTAGGCAGTGGCTTAGATACGCAGTATTTT
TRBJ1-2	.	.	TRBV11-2	CASSLVEGPNYGYTF	TGTGCCAGCAGCTTAGTGGAGGGGCCTAACTATGGCTACACCTTC
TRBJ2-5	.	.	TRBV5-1	CASSFSRIGVGGETQYF	TGCGCCAGCAGCTTCAGTCGGATCGGGGTCGGAGGAGAGACCCAGTACTTC
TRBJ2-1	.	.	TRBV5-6	CASSLADVPPEQFF	TGTGCCAGCAGCTTGGCCGACGTCCCCCCTGAGCAGTTCTTC
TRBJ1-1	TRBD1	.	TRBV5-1	CASSPATTGENTEAFF	TGCGCCAGCAGCCCGGCCACGACAGGGGAGAACACTGAAGCTTTCTTT
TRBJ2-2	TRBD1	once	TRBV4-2	CASRPPGQGRTGELFF	TGTGCCAGCAGACCACCGGGACAGGGACGAACCGGGGAGCTGTTTTTT
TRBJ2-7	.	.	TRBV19	CASTQGLEQYF	TGTGCCAGTACGCAGGGTCTCGAGCAGTACTTC
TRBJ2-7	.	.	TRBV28	CASRGRTRAYEQYF	TGTGCCAGCAGGGGACGGACTCGGGCCTACGAGCAGTACTTC
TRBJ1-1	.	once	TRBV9	CASSVSAQNTEAFF	TGTGCCAGCAGCGTCTCGGCGCAGAACACTGAAGCTTTCTTT
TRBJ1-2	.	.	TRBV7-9	CASSEGWDYGYTF	TGTGCCAGCAGCGAGGGGTGGGACTATGGCTACACCTTC
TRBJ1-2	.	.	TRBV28	CASSLILYGYTF	TGTGCCAGCAGTTTAATCCTCTATGGCTACACCTTC
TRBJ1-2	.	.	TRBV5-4	CASSLQGHYGYTF	TGTGCCAGCAGCTTGCAGGGCCACTATGGCTACACCTTC
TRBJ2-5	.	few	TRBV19	CASSISQGQETQYF	TGTGCCAGTAGTATCTCCCAGGGCCAAGAGACCCAGTACTTC
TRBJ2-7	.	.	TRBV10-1	CASSTDLYEQYF	TGCGCCAGCAGTACGGACCTTTACGAGCAGTACTTC
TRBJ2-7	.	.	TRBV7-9	CASSLVSSYEQYF	TGTGCCAGCAGCTTAGTGTCCTCCTACGAGCAGTACTTC
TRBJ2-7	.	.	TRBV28	CASSFGRGPSYSYEQYF	TGTGCCAGCAGTTTCGGCAGGGGACCCTCCTACTCCTACGAGCAGTACTTC
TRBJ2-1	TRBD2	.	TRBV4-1	CASSQDYLAGGSLYNEQFF	TGCGCCAGCAGCCAAGATTATCTAGCGGGGGGAAGTTTGTACAATGAGCAGTTCTTC
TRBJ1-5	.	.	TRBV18	CASSPQVREPQHF	TGTGCCAGCTCACCACAAGTACGAGAGCCCCAGCATTTT
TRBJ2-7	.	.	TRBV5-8	CASSLVGPTTYEQYF	TGTGCCAGCAGCTTGGTAGGGCCGACAACCTACGAGCAGTACTTC
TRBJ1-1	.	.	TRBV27	CASSSPMANTEAFF	TGTGCCAGCAGTTCCCCAATGGCGAACACTGAAGCTTTCTTT
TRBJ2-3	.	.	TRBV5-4	CASSLRSPGGDTQYF	TGTGCCAGCAGCTTGCGGAGTCCCGGCGGAGATACGCAGTATTTT
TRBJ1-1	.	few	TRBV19	CASSSGQGEAFF	TGTGCCAGTAGTAGTGGTCAGGGTGAAGCTTTCTTT
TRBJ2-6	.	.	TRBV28	CASSLAGPGANVLTF	TGTGCCAGCAGTTTAGCGGGGCCTGGGGCCAACGTCCTGACTTTC
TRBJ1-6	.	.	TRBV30	CAWSRSRTLGNNSPLHF	TGTGCCTGGAGTCGGAGTAGGACCCTCGGGAATAATTCACCCCTCCACTTT
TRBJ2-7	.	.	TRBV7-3	CASSLGPGSYEQYF	TGTGCCAGCAGCCTAGGACCAGGCTCCTACGAGCAGTACTTC
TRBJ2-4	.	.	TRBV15	CATSRDAEVKNIQYF	TGTGCCACCAGCAGAGATGCGGAAGTCAAAAACATTCAGTACTTC
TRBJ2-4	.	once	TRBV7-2	CASSVTEGTYTYF	TGTGCCAGCAGTGTCACAGAGGGGACTTATACGTACTTC
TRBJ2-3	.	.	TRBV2	CASKAGSTDTQYF	TGTGCCAGCAAGGCCGGGAGCACAGATACGCAGTATTTT
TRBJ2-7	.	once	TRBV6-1	CASSGISGGAYEQYF	TGTGCCAGCAGTGGGATCTCAGGGGGGGCCTACGAGCAGTACTTC
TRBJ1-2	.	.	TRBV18	CASSQAPNYGYTF	TGTGCCAGCTCGCAGGCCCCCAACTATGGCTACACCTTC
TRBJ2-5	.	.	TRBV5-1	CASSLGPETQYF	TGCGCCAGCAGCTTGGGACCGGAGACCCAGTACTTC
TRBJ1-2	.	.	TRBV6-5	CASSYGGHGYTF	TGTGCCAGCAGTTACGGGGGCCATGGCTACACCTTC
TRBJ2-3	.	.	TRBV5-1	CASSLEAADTQYF	TGCGCCAGCAGCTTGGAAGCCGCGGATACGCAGTATTTT
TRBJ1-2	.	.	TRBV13	CASSVPSGIGYGYTF	TGTGCCAGCAGCGTCCCCTCCGGGATTGGCTATGGCTACACCTTC
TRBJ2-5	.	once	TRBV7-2	CASSFGGRETQYF	TGTGCCAGCAGCTTTGGGGGGCGAGAGACCCAGTACTTC
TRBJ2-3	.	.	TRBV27	CASSLGAGATVVGTDTQYF	TGTGCCAGCAGTTTAGGGGCAGGGGCAACCGTTGTGGGCACAGATACGCAGTATTTT
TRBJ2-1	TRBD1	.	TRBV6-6	CASSYLVTGYNEQFF	TGTGCCAGCAGTTACCTCGTGACAGGGTACAATGAGCAGTTCTTC
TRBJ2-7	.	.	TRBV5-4	CASSPGTGFSYEQYF	TGTGCCAGCAGCCCGGGGACTGGTTTCTCCTACGAGCAGTACTTC
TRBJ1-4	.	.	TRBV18	CASSPLAGREKLFF	TGTGCCAGCTCGCCCCTAGCGGGACGGGAAAAACTGTTTTTT
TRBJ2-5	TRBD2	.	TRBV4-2	CASSQDASSGVVQETQYF	TGTGCCAGCAGCCAAGATGCTTCTAGCGGAGTAGTCCAAGAGACCCAGTACTTC
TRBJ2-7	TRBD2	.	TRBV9	CASSVSGGADEQYF	TGTGCCAGCAGCGTTAGCGGGGGAGCGGACGAGCAGTACTTC
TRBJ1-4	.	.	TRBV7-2	CASSLNPGSGKLFF	TGTGCCAGCAGCTTAAATCCAGGGTCGGGAAAACTGTTTTTT